This T cell receptor beta chain was found in a study of blood T cells in healthy people across ages. The CDR3 has 13 residues. V was pared by 1 base and J by 5 bases, with 9 bases between. CDR1 is SGHDT and CDR2 is YYEEEE in the germline V gene. Primed by a sample-barcoded 5' primer and a J-beta primer mix, a second PCR proceeded for about 7 to 12 cycles. Each cDNA molecule carried a tag from a template-switch adaptor that contained 12 random nucleotides. TCRdb passed the 5' RACE reads through MiXCR, listing each CDR3 protein once. The sample carries about 1.5 million distinct CDR3 sequences, approximately 40% recorded once.

Sequenced sample: blood. The J gene is TRBJ1-2, the V gene TRBV5-6; D is unclear. The TCR originated in a woman between 18 and 29 years old in good health. The CDR3: CASSLFVEYGYTF. CDR3 nucleotide sequence: TGTGCCAGCAGCTTGTTTGTGGAGTATGGCTACACCTTC.